Shown below are 13 T cell receptor beta chains from a single sample sequenced in a study of beta chain features in type 1 diabetes. Investigators reverse transcribed all isolated RNA, so they sequenced expressed TCRB transcripts. Only in-frame clones appear in the TCRdb table, and some are missing; sequencing was by immunoSEQ multiplex PCR. This sample has some 240,000 clones, with roughly 11% found just once. Sequencing input: central memory CD4+ T cells from blood. These receptors originate from a man aged 18-30 years in good health.

The rearrangement uses TRBV28 and TRBJ2-5; tentatively, D is TRBD2 (5 bases). Trimming took off 8 bases at V and 1 base at J, with 11 bases between the two ends. CDR3 length: 13 amino acids. Looked up from germline, CDR1 is MDHEN and CDR2 is SYDVKM. The CDR3 nucleotides read TGTGCCAGCGGGTCGAGGGCCCAAGAGACCCAGTACTTC. Protein: CASGSRAQETQYF.

This clone was picked up a small number of times. The rearrangement links TRBV5-6 to TRBJ2-1, with 7 nucleotides matching TRBD2. Germline-derived CDR1 and CDR2 are SGHDT and YYEEEE. CDR3 size: 13 residues. V trimming: 6 bases; J trimming: 4 bases; junction bases outside the gene matches: 4. The CDR3 region has the DNA TGTGCCAGCACGGGAGGCACGTACAATGAGCAGTTCTTC. Translating gives CASTGGTYNEQFF.

This clone showed up just a few times. This sequence joins TRBV29-1 and TRBJ2-5; TRBD1 agrees at 10 bases. Germline loops: CDR1 SQVTM, CDR2 ANQGSEA. V was clipped by 8 bases and J by 1 base; unmatched bases: 7. This CDR3 contains 14 residues. The CDR3 here is CSTDRGFTQETQYF. For the CDR3, the DNA is TGCAGCACGGACAGGGGGTTTACCCAAGAGACCCAGTACTTC.

The rearrangement links TRBV30 to TRBJ2-7, with D unclear. The germline CDR1 and CDR2 sequences are GTSNPN and SVGIG (reference sequence). There are 14 residues in the CDR3. V was trimmed by 0 bases and J by 3 bases, leaving 12 bases between them. The CDR3 here is CAWSVTETYYEQYF. The CDR3 bases are TGTGCCTGGAGTGTTACGGAGACCTACTACGAGCAGTACTTC.

This clone was seen a few times. V gene TRBV5-4 combines with J gene TRBJ1-1; 7 bases align to TRBD1. Trimming at V came to 5 bases and at J to 6 bases, leaving 10 bases not matched to a gene. The CDR3 consists of 14 residues. Germline-derived CDR1 and CDR2 are SGHNT and YYREEE (reference sequence). As DNA, the CDR3 is TGTGCCAGCAGACCGGGACAGATATCCCCTGAAGCTTTCTTT. It translates to CASRPGQISPEAFF.

There are a few counts of this clone. An end of the junction does not agree with germline; a read error may underlie this. The V gene is TRBV6-5, the J gene TRBJ2-5; TRBD2 agrees at 7 bases. This CDR3 has 14 amino acids. Germline values: CDR1 MNHEY, CDR2 SVGAGI. The DNA for the CDR3 is TGTGCCATCAGTCTTACTAGCGCACAAGAGACCCAGTACTTC. The encoded protein is CAISLTSAQETQYF.

This clone was counted only a few times. V and J are TRBV18 and TRBJ2-7; 9 bases agree with TRBD2. V shed 3 bases and J 3 bases; nucleotides not matched to a gene: 3. The CDR3 extends over 14 amino acids. Germline CDR1 and CDR2: KGHSH and LQKENI. The CDR3 nucleotides read TGTGCCAGCTCACCTAGGACTAGCGACTACGAGCAGTACTTC. The encoded protein is CASSPRTSDYEQYF.

This clone was seen repeatedly, ten times or more. The chain employs TRBV30 and TRBJ1-1; 9 bases are a match to TRBD1. The J segment lost 4 bases and the V segment lost 3 bases, leaving 6 bases of the junction unmatched. The CDR3 sequence is 14 residues long. Looked up from germline, CDR1 is GTSNPN and CDR2 is SVGIG (reference sequence). The CDR3 nucleotides read TGTGCCTGGAGGGGGACAGGGCTAGGCACTGAAGCTTTCTTT. This gives the protein CAWRGTGLGTEAFF.

This clone occurred many times. This chain uses TRBV6-6 with TRBJ2-4, with 7 positions matching TRBD2. V dropped 0 bases and J dropped 5; count of bases not matched to a gene: 1. The germline V gene encodes CDR1 MNHNY and CDR2 SVGAGI (reference sequence). The CDR3 loop spans 14 amino acids. CDR3 protein: CASSYSSGENIQYF. As DNA, the CDR3 is TGTGCCAGCAGTTACTCAAGCGGGGAAAACATTCAGTACTTC.

This clone was counted a few times. CDR3 sequence reads: CASSQAGTSRYNEQFF. The CDR3 nucleotides are TGTGCCAGCAGCCAAGCTGGGACTAGCCGATACAATGAGCAGTTCTTC. V is TRBV14 and J is TRBJ2-1, with TRBD2 matching over 9 bases. In germline, CDR1 is SGHDN, CDR2 FVKESK. V shed 1 base, J shed 4 bases, and the junction held 5 bases outside the gene matches. The CDR3 has 16 residues.

The chain uses TRBV5-1 and TRBJ2-2; D gene unclear. The V and J ends lost 0 bases and 7 bases respectively, with 7 bases between them. CDR3 length: 13 amino acids. The germline V gene has CDR1 SGHRS and CDR2 YFSETQ. CDR3 residues: CASSLDEVGELFF. The CDR3 DNA is TGCGCCAGCAGCTTGGATGAGGTCGGGGAGCTGTTTTTT.

The table lists this clone with a few counts. This chain connects TRBV5-1 to TRBJ1-2; perhaps TRBD1 as D (5 bases). Trimming removed 4 bases at V and 4 bases at J, with 17 bases between. CDR3 length equals 15 residues. Germline V CDR1 and CDR2: SGHRS, YFSETQ. The chain's CDR3 is CASSLGRQRGYGYTF. Written as DNA, the CDR3 is TGCGCCAGCAGCCTGGGACGGCAACGAGGCTATGGCTACACCTTC.

This clone was seen a handful of times. The chain recombines TRBV30 with TRBJ2-3, with 14 bases aligning to TRBD2. The CDR3 runs to 17 residues. CDR1 is GTSNPN, CDR2 SVGIG, per germline (reference sequence). V was clipped by 2 bases and J by 2 bases; unmatched bases: 6. In DNA form, the CDR3 reads TGTGCCTGGAGTCCCGGGACTAGCGGGAGCCTCACAGATACGCAGTATTTT. The encoded protein is CAWSPGTSGSLTDTQYF.